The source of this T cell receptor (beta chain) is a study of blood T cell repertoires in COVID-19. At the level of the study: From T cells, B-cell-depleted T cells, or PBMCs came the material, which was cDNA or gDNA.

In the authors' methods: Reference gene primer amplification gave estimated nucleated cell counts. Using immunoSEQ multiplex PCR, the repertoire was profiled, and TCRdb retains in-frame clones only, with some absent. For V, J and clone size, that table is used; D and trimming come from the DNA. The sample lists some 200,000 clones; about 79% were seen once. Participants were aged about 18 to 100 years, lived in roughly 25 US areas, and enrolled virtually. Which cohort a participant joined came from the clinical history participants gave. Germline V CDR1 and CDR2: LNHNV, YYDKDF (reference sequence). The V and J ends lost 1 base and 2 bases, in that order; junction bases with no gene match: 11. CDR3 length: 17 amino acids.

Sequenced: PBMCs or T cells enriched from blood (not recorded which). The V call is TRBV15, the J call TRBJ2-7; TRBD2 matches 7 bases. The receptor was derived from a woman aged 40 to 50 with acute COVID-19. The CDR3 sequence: CATSRATSGTSAYEQYF. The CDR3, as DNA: TGTGCCACCAGCAGAGCGACCAGCGGCACTAGCGCCTACGAGCAGTACTTC. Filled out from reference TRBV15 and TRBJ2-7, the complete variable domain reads DAMVIQNPRYQVTQFGKPVTLSCSQTLNHNVMYWYQQKSSQAPKLLFHYYDKDFNNEADTPDNFQSRRPNTSFCFLDIRSPGLGDTAMYLCATSRATSGTSAYEQYFGPGTRLTVT.